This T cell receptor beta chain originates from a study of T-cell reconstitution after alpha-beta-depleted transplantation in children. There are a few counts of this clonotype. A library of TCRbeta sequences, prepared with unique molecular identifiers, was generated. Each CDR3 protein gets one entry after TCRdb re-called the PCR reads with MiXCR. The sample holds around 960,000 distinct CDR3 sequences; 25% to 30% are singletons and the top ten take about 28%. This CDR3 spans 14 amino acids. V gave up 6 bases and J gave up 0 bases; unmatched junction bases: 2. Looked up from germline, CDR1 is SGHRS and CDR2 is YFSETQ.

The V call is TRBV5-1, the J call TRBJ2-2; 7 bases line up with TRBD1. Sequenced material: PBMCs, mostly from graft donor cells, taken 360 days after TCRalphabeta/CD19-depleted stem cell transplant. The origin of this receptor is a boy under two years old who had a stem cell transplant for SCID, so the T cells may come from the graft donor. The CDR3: CASNRGANTGELFF. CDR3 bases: TGCGCCAGCAACAGGGGTGCGAACACCGGGGAGCTGTTTTTT.